This T cell receptor beta chain was identified in a study of T cell responses to AZD1222 COVID-19 vaccine. About this clone: What it recognizes is unknown.

Broader study findings: White British people made up most donors, females outnumbered males, and clonal diversity was possibly underestimated. Repertoire collection took place solely once the T cell response had peaked.

Produced via immunoSEQ multiplex PCR; TCRdb's table is partial and in-frame only. The sample includes about 150,000 clones, roughly 90% of them seen just once. The germline gives CDR1 MNHEY, CDR2 SMNVEV (reference sequence). This CDR3 is 17 amino acids long. Trimming cost V 5 bases and J 10 bases, with 26 bases left between them. The material was peripheral blood, obtained on day 0 of AZD1222 vaccination. The receptor was derived from an adult in good health. This chain connects TRBV27 to TRBJ1-4; weak D call: TRBD1 (6 bases). The CDR3 DNA reads as TGTGCCAGCAGTCGTCTTTCCTTCAGGGGAAGGGGCGGAAAACTGTTTTTT. It translates to CASSRLSFRGRGGKLFF. The full variable domain, with the rest looked up from reference TRBV27 and TRBJ1-4, is EAQVTQNPRYLITVTGKKLTVTCSQNMNHEYMSWYRQDPGLGLRQIYYSMNVEVTDKGDVPEGYKVSRKEKRNFPLILESPSPNQTSLYFCASSRLSFRGRGGKLFFGSGTQLSVL.